The 17 T cell receptor beta chains in this list originate from one sample, sequenced in a study of control samples from healthy donors and cancer patients. Repertoires were generated with immunoSEQ multiplex PCR, while TCRdb's copy carries only in-frame clones and drops some. The data contain about 110,000 clones, under 90% of them seen just once; the ten biggest clones take up roughly 13%. Sequencing was performed on blood. Every receptor here comes from a woman aged 45-59 years in good health.

This clone is a singleton in its sample. The V call is TRBV9, the J call TRBJ1-5, with D tentatively TRBD1 (6 bases). Trimming took 0 bases from V and 3 from J, leaving 22 bases between them. The CDR3 covers 19 residues. Per germline, CDR1 SGDLS and CDR2 YYNGEE. The CDR3 DNA reads TGTGCCAGCAGCGTAGGAAAACGTACGTTCAGGGGCCTCAATCAGCCCCAGCATTTT. The encoded protein is CASSVGKRTFRGLNQPQHF.

The table lists this clone with a few counts. This chain connects TRBV7-2 to TRBJ2-5, with D unclear. Looked up from germline, CDR1 is SGHTA and CDR2 is FQGNSA. V lost 5 bases and J 4 bases, leaving 17 bases between the germline ends. There are 15 residues in the CDR3. The CDR3 here is CASSPPPLSGETQYF. The CDR3 nucleotides read TGTGCCAGCAGCCCCCCCCCTTTGAGTGGAGAGACCCAGTACTTC.

The chain combines TRBV5-4 with TRBJ2-1, with 9 bases aligning to TRBD2. Unmatched junction bases numbered 10, after V lost 4 bases and J lost 5 bases. This CDR3 spans 16 amino acids. CDR1 and CDR2 (germline): SGHNT, YYREEE (reference sequence). In DNA, the CDR3 is TGTGCCAGCAGCCCCGTGGTAGCGGGGGCTAACAATGAGCAGTTCTTC. Amino acid sequence: CASSPVVAGANNEQFF.

The CDR3 here is CASSESRGSRGYTF. The CDR3 DNA follows: TGTGCCAGCAGTGAGTCAAGGGGGAGCCGGGGCTACACCTTC. The chain joins TRBV2 to TRBJ1-2; a possible D gene is TRBD1 (6 bases). The CDR3 spans 14 residues. Germline-derived CDR1 and CDR2 are SNHLY and FYNNEI. Trimming cost V 3 bases and J 8 bases, with 16 bases left between them.

This rearrangement joins TRBV11-3 to TRBJ2-5; tentative D call: TRBD1 (7 bases). This CDR3 has 14 residues. Germline lookup yields CDR1 SGHNT and CDR2 YENEEA. Trimming took off 4 bases at V and 6 bases at J, with 15 bases between the two ends. This CDR3 reads CASSSGDRGKTQYF. The CDR3 DNA reads as TGTGCCAGCAGCTCGGGGGACAGAGGAAAGACCCAGTACTTC. Looking up the rest from reference TRBV11-3 and TRBJ2-5 gives the full variable domain: EAGVVQSPRYKIIEKKQPVAFWCNPISGHNTLYWYLQNLGQGPELLIRYENEEAVDDSQLPKDRFSAERLKGVDSTLKIQPAELGDSAVYLCASSSGDRGKTQYFGPGTRLLVL.

This clone turned up a few times. The rearrangement uses TRBV6-1 and TRBJ2-7; 7 bases are a match to TRBD1. Per germline, CDR1 MNHNS and CDR2 SASEGT. The CDR3 spans 15 residues. Germline trimming cut 3 bases from V and 3 bases from J; bases unmatched to any gene: 8. Written as DNA, the CDR3 is TGTGCCAGCAGTGAGATCGGGACAGCGTTCTACGAGCAGTACTTC. This encodes CASSEIGTAFYEQYF.

The chain uses TRBV2 and TRBJ2-5; D is possibly TRBD1 (6 bases). The CDR3 spans 15 residues. Germline V gene lookup returns CDR1 SNHLY and CDR2 FYNNEI. Trimming removed 6 bases at V and 2 bases at J, with 16 bases between. The CDR3: CASRIWGLAQETQYF. CDR3 bases: TGTGCCAGCAGAATCTGGGGGCTAGCTCAAGAGACCCAGTACTTC.

The chain joins TRBV28 to TRBJ1-2; tentative D call: TRBD1 (5 bases). In germline, CDR1 is MDHEN, CDR2 SYDVKM. The V end was cut by 3 bases, the J end by 8 bases, with 19 bases between. The CDR3 has 15 residues. For the CDR3, the DNA is TGTGCCAGCAGTTTCTGGGCAGGGAGACGAGAAGGCTACACCTTC. Encoded protein: CASSFWAGRREGYTF.

The genes are TRBV10-3 and TRBJ2-2; no firm D call. Germline lookup yields CDR1 ENHRY and CDR2 SYGVKD. V was trimmed by 8 bases and J by 8 bases, leaving 12 bases between them. The CDR3 sequence is 12 residues long. The CDR3 here is CAIQGASGELFF. The CDR3 DNA reads TGTGCCATCCAAGGAGCTTCTGGGGAGCTGTTTTTT.

The rearrangement joins TRBV9 to TRBJ1-1; 7 positions agree with TRBD1. V gave up 2 bases and J gave up 8 bases; unmatched junction bases: 6. Germline V gives CDR1 SGDLS, CDR2 YYNGEE. The CDR3 is 13 amino acids. CDR3 nucleotides: TGTGCCAGCAGCGTCACCGGGACAGAAGAAGCTTTCTTT. Its translation is CASSVTGTEEAFF.

The chain has TRBV14 and TRBJ2-1; 8 nucleotides line up with TRBD2. The J segment lost 4 bases and the V segment lost 2 bases, leaving 10 bases of the junction unmatched. The CDR3 totals 17 residues. CDR1 and CDR2 from the germline V gene are SGHDN and FVKESK. This chain's CDR3 is CASSQPAGTRLYNEQFF. The CDR3 DNA reads as TGTGCCAGCAGCCAACCAGCAGGGACTAGACTATACAATGAGCAGTTCTTC.

This chain joins TRBV7-2 and TRBJ2-4, with 11 bases fitting TRBD2. The germline V gene has CDR1 SGHTA and CDR2 FQGNSA. Trimming at V came to 5 bases and at J to 6 bases, leaving 15 bases not matched to a gene. The CDR3 runs to 18 residues. CDR3 sequence: CASSRTPSSGGRGNIQYF. Here the CDR3 DNA reads TGTGCCAGCAGCCGTACCCCCTCTAGCGGGGGGCGGGGAAACATTCAGTACTTC.

The V call is TRBV20-1, the J call TRBJ2-7, with TRBD1 matching over 7 bases. After removal of 3 bases from V and 1 base from J, the junction contained 3 bases not matched to a gene. The CDR3 is 13 amino acids. Germline V gives CDR1 DFQATT, CDR2 SNEGSKA (reference sequence). The CDR3 region has the DNA TGCAGTGCTAGTCGGGACAGATCCTACGAGCAGTACTTC. Its translation is CSASRDRSYEQYF.

The rearrangement links TRBV4-2 to TRBJ2-2; 10 nucleotides align to TRBD1. The germline CDR1 and CDR2 sequences are LGHNA and YNFKEQ. The trim removed 1 base at V and 4 bases at J, leaving 6 bases unmatched. The CDR3 is 17 amino acids. The CDR3, as DNA: TGTGCCAGCAGCCAAGCTACCGGGACAGGGGTCACCGGGGAGCTGTTTTTT. Protein sequence: CASSQATGTGVTGELFF.

The chain uses TRBV9 and TRBJ2-1, with TRBD2 as a possible D gene (7 bases). There are 15 residues in the CDR3. V was shortened by 4 bases and J by 10 bases, with 21 bases between the two germline ends. CDR1 SGDLS and CDR2 YYNGEE come from the germline V gene. This CDR3 reads CASSPGAGVVEEQFF. The DNA of the CDR3 is TGTGCCAGCAGCCCAGGGGCGGGAGTGGTGGAGGAGCAGTTCTTC.

The chain recombines TRBV5-1 with TRBJ2-7; D is uncertain. Deletions cut 4 bases from V and 7 bases from J, with 12 bases between. Germline CDR1 reads SGHRS; CDR2 reads YFSETQ. The CDR3 consists of 12 residues. As DNA, the CDR3 is TGCGCCAGCAGCCTCCCCGGCCTTGAGCAGTACTTC. Translating it yields CASSLPGLEQYF.

The chain combines TRBV5-5 with TRBJ2-7; the match to TRBD1 covers 9 bases. The CDR3 extends over 15 amino acids. J was trimmed by 3 bases and V by 0 bases; bases with no gene match: 4. Germline V gene lookup returns CDR1 SGHKS and CDR2 YYEKEE (reference sequence). Here the CDR3 reads CASSLGDRVRYEQYF. DNA of the CDR3: TGTGCCAGCAGCTTGGGGGACAGGGTTCGCTACGAGCAGTACTTC.